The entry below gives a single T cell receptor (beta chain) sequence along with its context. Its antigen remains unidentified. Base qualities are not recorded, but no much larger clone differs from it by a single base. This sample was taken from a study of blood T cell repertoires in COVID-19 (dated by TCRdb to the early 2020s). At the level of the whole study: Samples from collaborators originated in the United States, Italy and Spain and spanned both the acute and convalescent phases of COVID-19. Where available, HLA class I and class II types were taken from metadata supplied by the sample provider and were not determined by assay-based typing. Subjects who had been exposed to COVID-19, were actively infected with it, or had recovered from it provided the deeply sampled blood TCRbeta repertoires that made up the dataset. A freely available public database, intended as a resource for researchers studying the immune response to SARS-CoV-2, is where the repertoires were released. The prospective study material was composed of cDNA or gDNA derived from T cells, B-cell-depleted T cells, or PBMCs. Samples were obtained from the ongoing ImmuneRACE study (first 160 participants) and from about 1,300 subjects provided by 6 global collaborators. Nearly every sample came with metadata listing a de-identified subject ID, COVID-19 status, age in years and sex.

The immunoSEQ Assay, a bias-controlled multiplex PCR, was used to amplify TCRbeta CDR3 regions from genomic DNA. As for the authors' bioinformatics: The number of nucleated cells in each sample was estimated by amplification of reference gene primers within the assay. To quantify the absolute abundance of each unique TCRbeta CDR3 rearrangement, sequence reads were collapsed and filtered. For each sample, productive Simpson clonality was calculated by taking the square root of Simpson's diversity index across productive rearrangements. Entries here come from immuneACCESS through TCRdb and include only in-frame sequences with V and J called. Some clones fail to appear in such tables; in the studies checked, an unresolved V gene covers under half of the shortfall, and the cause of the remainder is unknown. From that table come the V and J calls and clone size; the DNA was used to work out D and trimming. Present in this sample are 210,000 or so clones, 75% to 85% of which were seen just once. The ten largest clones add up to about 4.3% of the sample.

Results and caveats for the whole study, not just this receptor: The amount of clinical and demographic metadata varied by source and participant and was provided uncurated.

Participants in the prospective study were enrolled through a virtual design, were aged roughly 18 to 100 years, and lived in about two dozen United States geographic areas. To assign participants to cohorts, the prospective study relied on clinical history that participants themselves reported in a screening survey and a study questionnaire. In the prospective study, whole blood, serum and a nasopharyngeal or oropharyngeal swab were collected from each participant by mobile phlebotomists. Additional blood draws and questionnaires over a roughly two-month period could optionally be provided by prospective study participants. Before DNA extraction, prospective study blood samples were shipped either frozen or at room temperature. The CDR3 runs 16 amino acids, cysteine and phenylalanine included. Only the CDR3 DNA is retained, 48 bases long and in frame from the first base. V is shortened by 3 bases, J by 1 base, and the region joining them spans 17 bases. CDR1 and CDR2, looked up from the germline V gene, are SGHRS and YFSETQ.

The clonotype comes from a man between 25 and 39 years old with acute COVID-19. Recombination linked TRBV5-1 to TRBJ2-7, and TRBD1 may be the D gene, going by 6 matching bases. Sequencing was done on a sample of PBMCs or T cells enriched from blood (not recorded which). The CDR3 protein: CASSSIPGTQSYEQYF. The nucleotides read TGCGCCAGCAGCTCCATCCCTGGGACACAGTCCTACGAGCAGTACTTC.